Listed below are T cell receptor beta chains from one sample, sequenced in a study of blood T cell repertoires in COVID-19. TCRdb keeps only in-frame clones here, not all; method: immunoSEQ multiplex PCR. The sample lists roughly 340,000 clones, around nine tenths occurring once. Source material: peripheral blood. These receptors originate from a woman in her 70s with COVID-19, enrolled during active disease. Each CDR3 is given with its conserved first and last residue.

J gene,V gene,CDR3 protein
TRBJ1-1,TRBV4-3,CASSQVPGSDTEAFF
TRBJ1-6,TRBV10-2,CASSRTGGDNSPLHF
TRBJ2-1,TRBV9,CASSVGASGGPYNEQFF
TRBJ2-2,TRBV28,CASSLSTGELFF
TRBJ1-2,TRBV2,CASSEGGTFLYGYTF
TRBJ1-6,TRBV4-1,CASSPGQGAGGNSPLHF
TRBJ1-1,TRBV7-9,CASSPASEAFF
TRBJ1-3,TRBV9,CASSARQLSSGNTIYF
TRBJ2-7,TRBV7-2,CASSITGTPIYEQYF
TRBJ1-1,TRBV5-4,CASSRSGGTEAFF
TRBJ1-2,TRBV12-5,CASGLAGGGYGYTF
TRBJ2-4,TRBV2,CASSAAQGLRIQYF
TRBJ1-2,TRBV6-5,CASSYSLGGFHYGYTF
TRBJ2-7,TRBV9,CASSSYGTGDNEQYF
TRBJ1-2,TRBV11-2,CASSPGGSANYGYTF
TRBJ2-3,TRBV7-9,CASSPSRGRPDTQYF
TRBJ2-7,TRBV6-5,CASWRGKTYEQYF
TRBJ2-4,TRBV9,CASSVGGGATKNIQYF
TRBJ1-1,TRBV5-1,CASSFDARGTEAFF
TRBJ1-2,TRBV6-5,CASSVRGIANYGYTF
TRBJ1-1,TRBV6-5,CASSWDRAEAFF
TRBJ1-2,TRBV21-1,CASSRMRGQTRGYTF
TRBJ2-3,TRBV6-4,CASSDGGADTQYF
TRBJ2-2,TRBV7-6,CASSLNRGRGNGELFF
TRBJ1-6,TRBV5-5,CASSVKAALRDSPLHF
TRBJ2-7,TRBV7-2,CASSFPPGLNYEQYF
TRBJ2-2,TRBV10-3,CAMEGANTGELFF
TRBJ2-7,TRBV28,CASKTTYEQYF
TRBJ1-2,TRBV10-2,CASSESAGGGYTF
TRBJ2-1,TRBV5-1,CASTSLAGGAYNEQFF
TRBJ1-1,TRBV11-3,CASSSRGGSAFF